The source of this TCR beta chain is a study of cytomegalovirus exposure and HLA in healthy donors. Study-wide results and caveats: Most subjects had HLA-A and HLA-B alleles reportedly predicted accurately by TCR beta sequences. The authors confirmed in vitro that a few CMV-associated chains were specific for CMV antigens. Segments of the TCR beta V type were, in most cases, productive about 87% or about 30% of the time in an earlier analysis. Some TCR beta chains (about 180 of them) were listed as cytomegalovirus-associated.

The CDR3 contains 15 residues. With respect to this clone: The antigen remains undetermined.

The PCR used 60 Vbeta and 13 Jbeta primers. Only in-frame clones appear in the TCRdb table, and some are missing; sequencing was by immunoSEQ multiplex PCR. The sample gives around 40,000 clones, 70% to 85% of which show up once; approximately 1.5% is in the top ten. Source material: PBMCs. The receptor's source is a man in his thirties or forties in good health and CMV-seronegative. The rearrangement joins TRBV21-1 to TRBJ2-3; the table names TRBD1, a call not compared with the DNA. TRBV21-1 is annotated as a pseudogene. The DNA of the CDR3 is TGTGCCAGCAGCAAAGACAGGGTATGCGAAGATACGCAGTATTTT. Residues: CASSKDRVCEDTQYF.